Shown below are 8 T cell receptor beta chains from a single sample sequenced in a study of tumor-infiltrating lymphocytes in localized non-small cell lung cancer. Data came from immunoSEQ multiplex PCR; TCRdb stores just in-frame clones and leaves some out. The profile covers more than 10,000 clones, with approximately 85% appearing a single time and about 12% taken by the ten largest. The sequenced sample was lung tumor tissue. The receptors stem from a human donor with non-small cell lung cancer.

The chain uses TRBV18 and TRBJ2-7; D is possibly TRBD1 (5 bases). V lost 3 bases and J 0 bases, leaving 9 bases between the germline ends. There are 14 residues in the CDR3. The germline gives CDR1 KGHSH, CDR2 LQKENI. CDR3 in DNA: TGTGCCAGCTCACCGACAGATAGCTCCTACGAGCAGTACTTC. Its protein is CASSPTDSSYEQYF.

The J gene is TRBJ2-1, the V gene TRBV7-2; D is ambiguous. CDR3 size: 13 residues. The V end lost 1 base, the J end lost 8 bases, and 9 bases lay between the germline ends. Germline lookup yields CDR1 SGHTA and CDR2 FQGNSA. For the CDR3, the DNA is TGTGCCAGCAGCTTAGGGATGATCGATGAGCAGTTCTTC. Encoded protein: CASSLGMIDEQFF.

The chain is built from TRBV2 and TRBJ1-4, with D tentatively TRBD1 (5 bases). V was cut by 6 bases and J by 8 bases, with 13 bases left in between. From germline, CDR1 is SNHLY and CDR2 FYNNEI. CDR3 length equals 13 residues. The CDR3 region is CASRPGTGEKLFF. In DNA form, the CDR3 reads TGTGCCAGCAGGCCCGGGACGGGGGAAAAACTGTTTTTT.

V gene TRBV18 combines with J gene TRBJ2-6, with D unresolved. The CDR3 extends over 15 amino acids. V dropped 3 bases and J dropped 2 bases, with 8 bases sitting between them. Looked up from germline, CDR1 is KGHSH and CDR2 is LQKENI. The CDR3 nucleotides read TGTGCCAGCTCACCGGCGGCAGCTGGGGCCAACGTCCTGACTTTC. Amino acid sequence: CASSPAAAGANVLTF.

The genes are TRBV10-2 and TRBJ2-7, with a weak D call TRBD1 (5 bases). Germline V CDR1 and CDR2: WSHSY, SAAADI. The CDR3 has 11 residues. V lost 7 bases and J 10 bases, leaving 14 bases between the germline ends. The CDR3 protein is CASTSLGDQYF. CDR3 bases: TGCGCCAGCACCTCTCTAGGGGATCAGTACTTC.

This rearrangement joins TRBV6-5 to TRBJ1-1, with D unresolved. Germline-derived CDR1 and CDR2 are MNHEY and SVGAGI. V was pared by 5 bases and J by 7 bases, with 11 bases between. This CDR3 is built from 12 residues. CDR3 sequence (DNA): TGTGCCAGCAGTCCTGGGGTCCGTGAAGCTTTCTTT. It specifies CASSPGVREAFF.

The V gene is TRBV27, the J gene TRBJ2-1; TRBD2 aligns across 9 bases. V lost 2 bases, J lost 8 bases, and 7 bases stayed unmatched. The V gene's germline CDR1 is MNHEY and CDR2 SMNVEV (reference sequence). This CDR3 has 15 amino acids. The CDR3 nucleotides read TGTGCCAGCAGTTTAACCGGGACTAGCAACTATGAGCAGTTCTTC. Translation gives CASSLTGTSNYEQFF.

This rearrangement joins TRBV4-3 to TRBJ1-2; D may be TRBD1 (5 bases). The V gene lost 0 bases and the J gene lost 7 bases, with 18 bases spanning the gap. Germline V gene lookup returns CDR1 LGHNA and CDR2 YSLEER. CDR3 length: 16 amino acids. The DNA for the CDR3 is TGCGCCAGCAGCCAAGATAGGTCTCCAGGGCTGTTTGGCTACACCTTC. Translated, it gives CASSQDRSPGLFGYTF.